This T cell receptor (beta chain) stems from a study of blood T cell repertoires in COVID-19. As for the study in general: The United States, Italy and Spain were the sources of the acute and convalescent COVID-19 samples. From T cells, B-cell-depleted T cells, or PBMCs came the material, which was cDNA or gDNA.

The CDR3 spans 13 residues. The V and J ends lost 2 bases and 2 bases respectively, with 7 bases between them. Germline values: CDR1 SGHDT, CDR2 YYEEEE. TCRdb's copy holds only in-frame clones and misses some; the assay was immunoSEQ multiplex PCR. The table has approximately 150,000 clones, roughly 87% seen once. The chain couples TRBV5-6 to TRBJ2-5, with no clear D. The sequenced sample was peripheral blood. The sequence was collected from a human donor in a cohort sampled during active COVID-19. In DNA, the CDR3 is TGTGCCAGCAGCTTCGGTTGGCAAGAGACCCAGTACTTC. It is translated as CASSFGWQETQYF.